This T cell receptor (beta chain) was retrieved from a study of T-cell reconstitution after alpha-beta-depleted transplantation in children. Whole-study results and caveats: Several hundred expanded graft clones reportedly were the source of alpha-beta T cells about two months after transplant. Surviving recipient T cells and intrathymic progenitors accounted for some patients' high TCRbeta diversity at day 60. Counts and diversity of T cells one year after transplant came mostly from newly produced T cells.

TCRbeta library construction was performed incorporating unique molecular identifiers. MiXCR, applied by TCRdb to the PCR reads, yields one record per CDR3 protein. The sample lists about 900,000 distinct CDR3 sequences, roughly 31% occurring once. About this clonotype itself: Its antigen is unidentified.

V lost 6 bases and J 1 base, leaving 25 bases between the germline ends. Germline CDR1 reads SQVTM; CDR2 reads ANQGSEA. The CDR3 covers 17 residues. The genes are TRBV29-1 and TRBJ2-7, with D possibly matching TRBD1 (7 bases). Sequencing used PBMCs, mostly from graft donor cells, obtained 360 days after TCRalphabeta/CD19-depleted stem cell transplant. The sequence was obtained from a boy in the first two years of life who had a stem cell transplant for SCID, so the T cells may come from the graft donor. CDR3 amino acids: CSVGGTGWTGQSYEQYF. The CDR3 nucleotides are TGCAGCGTCGGGGGAACCGGATGGACGGGACAGTCCTACGAGCAGTACTTC.